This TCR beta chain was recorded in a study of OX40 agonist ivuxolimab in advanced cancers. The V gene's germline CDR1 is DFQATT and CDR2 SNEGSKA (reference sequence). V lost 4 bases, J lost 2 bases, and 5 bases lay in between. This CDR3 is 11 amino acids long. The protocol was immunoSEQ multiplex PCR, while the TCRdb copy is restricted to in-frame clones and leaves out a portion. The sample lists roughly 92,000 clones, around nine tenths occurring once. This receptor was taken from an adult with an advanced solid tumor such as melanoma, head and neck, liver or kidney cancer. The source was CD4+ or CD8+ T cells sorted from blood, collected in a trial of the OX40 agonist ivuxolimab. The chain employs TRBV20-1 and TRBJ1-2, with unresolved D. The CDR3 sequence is CSATANYGYTF. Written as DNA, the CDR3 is TGCAGTGCTACAGCGAACTATGGCTACACCTTC.